These 8 T cell receptor beta chains were all obtained from the same sample, sequenced in a study of blood T cells in healthy people across ages. With a J-beta primer mix and a sample-barcoded 5' primer, a second PCR ran roughly 6 to 11 cycles. Each CDR3 protein gets one entry after TCRdb re-called the 5' RACE reads with MiXCR. The sample records approximately 760,000 distinct CDR3 sequences, around a quarter being singletons. This sample was also put to use in a study of T cells of mothers and their children.

Sequences were obtained from blood. These receptors all stem from a boy aged 10-17 years in good health.

This chain uses TRBV12-3 or TRBV12-4 with TRBJ2-3; 7 positions agree with TRBD2. There are 17 residues in the CDR3. The V gene end was trimmed by 1 base and the J gene end by 2 bases; junction bases not matched to a gene: 9. CDR3 bases: TGTGCCAGCAGTTTAGAGGGGACTACTTGGCCCACAGATACGCAGTATTTT. Amino acid sequence: CASSLEGTTWPTDTQYF.

Only a few counts were recorded for this clonotype. This rearrangement joins TRBV3-1 to TRBJ1-2, with TRBD1 matching 7 bases. Per germline, CDR1 LGHDT and CDR2 YNNKEL (reference sequence). V was clipped by 3 bases and J by 2 bases; unmatched bases: 6. This CDR3 is 15 amino acids long. The CDR3 bases are TGTGCCAGCAGCCAGTCGACAGGGTACAACTATGGCTACACCTTC. This gives the protein CASSQSTGYNYGYTF. The variable domain in full, with the rest retrieved from reference TRBV3-1 and TRBJ1-2, is DTAVSQTPKYLVTQMGNDKSIKCEQNLGHDTMYWYKQDSKKFLKIMFSYNNKELIINETVPNRFSPKSPDKAHLNLHINSLELGDSAVYFCASSQSTGYNYGYTFGSGTRLTVV.

The J gene is TRBJ2-7, the V gene TRBV10-3, with no clear D. The V end lost 0 bases, the J end lost 0 bases, and 3 bases lay between the germline ends. This CDR3 is built from 13 residues. CDR1 ENHRY and CDR2 SYGVKD come from the germline V gene. CDR3: CAISESGSYEQYF. Here the CDR3 DNA reads TGTGCCATCAGTGAGTCGGGCTCCTACGAGCAGTACTTC.

The V and J genes are TRBV2 and TRBJ1-2; D gene ambiguous. The CDR3 totals 11 residues. The germline V gene has CDR1 SNHLY and CDR2 FYNNEI. Trimming pared 6 bases from V and 6 bases from J, leaving 8 bases between. In DNA form, the CDR3 reads TGTGCCAGCAGACCGGGCGATGGCTACACCTTC. It is translated as CASRPGDGYTF. The entire variable domain, with the rest obtained from reference TRBV2 and TRBJ1-2, is as follows: EPEVTQTPSHQVTQMGQEVILRCVPISNHLYFYWYRQILGQKVEFLVSFYNNEISEKSEIFDDQFSVERPDGSNFTLKIRSTKLEDSAMYFCASRPGDGYTFGSGTRLTVV.

With regard to this clonotype: One end of the junction does not line up with germline, which may come from a read error. J is TRBJ2-7 and V is TRBV7-2; D perhaps matches TRBD2 (5 bases). Matching the DNA end better, TRBJ2-1 makes the J call doubtful. This CDR3 has 14 amino acids. The germline CDR1 and CDR2 sequences are SGHTA and FQGNSA. The DNA for the CDR3 is TGCGCCAGCAGCTATAGCGCGGCCTACAATGAGCAGTTCTTC. Its protein product is CASSYSAAYNEQFF.

This clonotype was recorded a few times. This chain connects TRBV20-1 to TRBJ2-7, with 12 bases fitting TRBD2. Trimming took 6 bases from V and 3 from J; bases not matched to a gene: 6. Germline V gives CDR1 DFQATT, CDR2 SNEGSKA (reference sequence). The CDR3 totals 14 residues. CDR3 DNA: TGCAGTGCAACCGAACTAGCGGGAGGCTACGAGCAGTACTTC. This translates into CSATELAGGYEQYF.

This sequence joins TRBV29-1 and TRBJ2-1, with TRBD2 matching over 10 bases. The junction had 16 bases not matched to a gene; V was cut back by 8 bases and J by 6 bases. CDR1 is SQVTM and CDR2 is ANQGSEA in the germline V gene. The CDR3 contains 16 residues. The CDR3 protein is CSFTGNGLAGVNEQFF. The CDR3 DNA reads TGCAGCTTCACAGGAAACGGGCTAGCGGGAGTCAATGAGCAGTTCTTC.

This clonotype has only a few counts. CDR3 nucleotide sequence: TGTGCCACCAGCAGGTTGGACAGGGGGCCCGACGAGCAGTACTTC. It codes for CATSRLDRGPDEQYF. The chain recombines TRBV15 with TRBJ2-7, with TRBD1 identical over 11 bases. The CDR3 spans 15 residues. The J segment lost 5 bases and the V segment lost 3 bases, leaving 6 bases of the junction unmatched. Germline assignment: CDR1 LNHNV and CDR2 YYDKDF (reference sequence).